The clone carrying this T cell receptor (beta chain) has a handful of counts. Its matching antigen is unknown. The sample belongs to a study of early T cells in non-severe SARS-CoV-2 infection. On the study more broadly: It was bulk RNA from unsorted whole blood that was sequenced, and the chains were unpaired. Study-level results: Database matching using VDJdb favored anti-spike CD8 responses, with private and CD4 specificities left missing.

In the library, individual cDNA molecules carried attached unique molecular identifiers. MiXCR, run by TCRdb on the 5' RACE reads, gives a single entry per CDR3 protein. The sample includes around 76,000 distinct CDR3 sequences, around 13% of them seen just once. The ends lost 5 bases at V and 2 bases at J; junction bases unmatched: 6. CDR1 MDHEN and CDR2 SYDVKM come from the germline V gene. CDR3 length: 15 residues. This clonotype originated in an adult who was a healthcare worker with PCR-confirmed SARS-CoV-2 infection or an uninfected control (not recorded which). The specimen comprised whole blood, sampled at baseline. V is TRBV28 and J is TRBJ2-7; TRBD1 matches at 10 bases. CDR3 in DNA: TGTGCCAGCAGTGCCTCCGGGACAGGGGCCTACGAGCAGTACTTC. This codes for CASSASGTGAYEQYF.